These 26 T cell receptor beta chains originate from one sample sequenced in a study of CD8 T cells in Susac syndrome. RNA was extracted with the RNeasy kit, and a quantity of about 0.45 to 1 ug was reverse transcribed using random hexamers. Via MiXCR, TCRdb re-called the immunoSEQ multiplex PCR reads, giving one row per CDR3 protein. This sample has some 260,000 distinct CDR3 sequences, with roughly 84% found just once. Specimen: CD8+ T cells from PBMCs. All receptors come from a human donor with multiple sclerosis.

The chain couples TRBV3-1 to TRBJ2-2; 9 bases line up with TRBD1. V lost 3 bases to trimming and J lost 5 bases; unmatched junction nucleotides: 4. From germline, CDR1 is LGHDT and CDR2 YNNKEL (reference sequence). The CDR3 runs 15 residues. The CDR3 region is CASSQGQGRTGELFF. The CDR3 nucleotides are TGTGCCAGCAGCCAGGGACAGGGTAGAACCGGGGAGCTGTTTTTT.

The chain uses TRBV2 and TRBJ1-2; D call uncertain. The CDR3 has 10 amino acids. The germline gives CDR1 SNHLY, CDR2 FYNNEI. Trimming shortened V by 6 bases and J by 10 bases, and 9 bases separated the two germline ends. The CDR3 DNA reads as TGTGCCAGCAGCAACGGACTCTACACCTTC. Translated, it gives CASSNGLYTF.

The V call is TRBV20-1, the J call TRBJ1-1; D is uncertain. Per germline, CDR1 DFQATT and CDR2 SNEGSKA (reference sequence). This CDR3 comprises 10 residues. The V end was cut by 5 bases, the J end by 4 bases, with 5 bases between. As DNA, the CDR3 is TGCAGTGCTTGGAGCACTGAAGCTTTCTTT. It specifies CSAWSTEAFF.

The V call is TRBV30, the J call TRBJ1-3, with TRBD1 identical over 8 bases. This CDR3 is built from 13 residues. The trim removed 4 bases at V and 8 bases at J, leaving 7 bases unmatched. The V gene's germline CDR1 is GTSNPN and CDR2 SVGIG (reference sequence). In DNA, the CDR3 is TGTGCCTGGATGGACAGGGCGGCGTACACCATATATTTT. This gives the protein CAWMDRAAYTIYF.

The genes are TRBV3-1 and TRBJ1-2; 8 nucleotides line up with TRBD1. CDR1 and CDR2 from the germline V gene are LGHDT and YNNKEL (reference sequence). The CDR3 spans 15 residues. Losses at the gene ends were 0 bases for V and 2 bases for J; bases not matched to a gene: 2. Here the CDR3 reads CASSQEWTGNYGYTF. The CDR3 DNA reads as TGTGCCAGCAGCCAAGAGTGGACAGGGAACTATGGCTACACCTTC.

This rearrangement joins TRBV20-1 to TRBJ1-1; perhaps TRBD1 as D (6 bases). The CDR3 sequence is 14 residues long. Germline V lookup: CDR1 DFQATT, CDR2 SNEGSKA (reference sequence). With 2 bases removed from V and 10 bases from J, the gap between germline ends came to 20 bases. As DNA, the CDR3 is TGCAGTGCTAGAATAACTCAGGGGCCAACTTTAGCTTTCTTT. Its protein product is CSARITQGPTLAFF.

This chain connects TRBV9 to TRBJ2-1; 7 positions agree with TRBD2. From germline, CDR1 is SGDLS and CDR2 YYNGEE. The trim removed 3 bases at V and 7 bases at J, leaving 13 bases unmatched. The CDR3 is 16 amino acids. The CDR3 sequence is CASSDTREALFNEQFF. Here the CDR3 DNA reads TGTGCCAGCAGCGATACCCGGGAGGCCCTCTTTAATGAGCAGTTCTTC. Based on the CDR3 plus reference TRBV9 and TRBJ2-1, the full variable domain is DSGVTQTPKHLITATGQRVTLRCSPRSGDLSVYWYQQSLDQGLQFLIQYYNGEERAKGNILERFSAQQFPDLHSELNLSSLELGDSALYFCASSDTREALFNEQFFGPGTRLTVL.

The chain carries TRBV27 and TRBJ2-4, with TRBD2 matching over 7 bases. CDR3 size: 13 residues. The V and J ends lost 5 bases and 7 bases, in that order; junction bases with no gene match: 5. Germline assignment: CDR1 MNHEY and CDR2 SMNVEV (reference sequence). CDR3 protein: CASSLGLVNIQYF. CDR3 in DNA: TGTGCCAGCAGTCTCGGACTAGTGAACATTCAGTACTTC.

This sequence joins TRBV27 and TRBJ1-5; D possibly corresponds to TRBD1 (6 bases). The CDR3 spans 14 residues. V was shortened by 3 bases and J by 7 bases, with 13 bases between the two germline ends. Germline loops: CDR1 MNHEY, CDR2 SMNVEV (reference sequence). The CDR3: CASSLFRGEQPQHF. In DNA, the CDR3 is TGTGCCAGCAGTTTGTTCAGGGGAGAACAGCCCCAGCATTTT.

The genes are TRBV27 and TRBJ2-4; D is unclear. This CDR3 comprises 16 residues. From germline, CDR1 is MNHEY and CDR2 SMNVEV (reference sequence). Trimming stripped 5 bases from V and 1 base from J, with 15 bases between. The CDR3 DNA sequence: TGTGCCAGCAGTACAAGAACTTTGGATGCCAAAAACATTCAGTACTTC. This gives the protein CASSTRTLDAKNIQYF.

This clonotype was detected only a few times. The chain couples TRBV6-1 to TRBJ2-7, with 8 bases lining up with TRBD1. Looked up from germline, CDR1 is MNHNS and CDR2 is SASEGT. J was trimmed by 3 bases and V by 8 bases; bases with no gene match: 3. The CDR3 has 12 residues. In nucleotides, the CDR3 is TGTGCCAGCGGACAGGGTCGCTACGAGCAGTACTTC. Translated, it gives CASGQGRYEQYF.

This chain connects TRBV23-1 to TRBJ1-2, with D unclear. TRBV23-1 is known as an ORF, though its function is uncertain. This CDR3 has 16 amino acids. V lost 4 bases and J lost 3, with 18 bases in between. In nucleotides, the CDR3 is TGCGCCAGCAGTCCGGCTCAGGACCTAGATGACTATGGCTACACCTTC. Translated: CASSPAQDLDDYGYTF.

The V call is TRBV18, the J call TRBJ2-1, with 10 nucleotides matching TRBD2. The CDR3 length is 17 residues. CDR1 and CDR2 (germline): KGHSH, LQKENI. The trim removed 0 bases at V and 4 bases at J, leaving 6 bases unmatched. The CDR3 region has the DNA TGTGCCAGCTCACCACCAAAAGGACTAGCGGCTTACAATGAGCAGTTCTTC. This sequence encodes CASSPPKGLAAYNEQFF. The whole variable domain, filled in from reference TRBV18 and TRBJ2-1, reads NAGVMQNPRHLVRRRGQEARLRCSPMKGHSHVYWYRQLPEEGLKFMVYLQKENIIDESGMPKERFSAEFPKEGPSILRIQQVVRGDSAAYFCASSPPKGLAAYNEQFFGPGTRLTVL.

This chain uses TRBV7-2 with TRBJ2-1; D uncertain. V was trimmed by 5 bases and J by 8 bases, leaving 13 bases between them. CDR1 SGHTA and CDR2 FQGNSA come from the germline V gene. The CDR3 spans 13 residues. The CDR3 reads CASSRNRIDEQFF. The DNA of the CDR3 is TGTGCCAGCAGCCGTAACCGGATCGATGAGCAGTTCTTC.

The gene calls are TRBV14 and TRBJ2-5; TRBD1 matches at 9 bases. The CDR3 consists of 15 residues. The V gene end was trimmed by 2 bases and the J gene end by 9 bases; junction bases not matched to a gene: 10. Germline values: CDR1 SGHDN, CDR2 FVKESK. The CDR3 nucleotides are TGTGCCAGCAGCCAAAGGGGGACAGGGCGAAAAGCCCAGTACTTC. The encoded protein is CASSQRGTGRKAQYF.

This chain joins TRBV5-6 and TRBJ2-3; the D is unclear. The CDR3 consists of 14 residues. V was trimmed by 1 base and J by 3 bases, leaving 9 bases between them. From germline, CDR1 is SGHDT and CDR2 YYEEEE. The CDR3 sequence is CASSLKQQTDTQYF. The CDR3 region has the DNA TGTGCCAGCAGCTTGAAACAGCAGACAGATACGCAGTATTTT.

The chain couples TRBV7-9 to TRBJ2-7, with 8 bases identical to TRBD2. The CDR3 has 15 amino acids. The germline V gene encodes CDR1 SEHNR and CDR2 FQNEAQ (reference sequence). V was pared by 3 bases and J by 2 bases, with 6 bases of the junction left unmatched. CDR3 DNA sequence: TGTGCCAGCAGCTTCCGAACTAGCGGTACCTACGAGCAGTACTTC. Protein product: CASSFRTSGTYEQYF.

This chain links TRBV28 with TRBJ2-4; 10 bases align to TRBD2. The CDR3 consists of 18 residues. The V gene's germline CDR1 is MDHEN and CDR2 SYDVKM. V gave up 5 bases and J gave up 1 base; unmatched junction bases: 11. As DNA, the CDR3 is TGTGCCAGCAGTCTTTCCAGCGGGAGGGCCTTGGCCAAAAACATTCAGTACTTC. Protein: CASSLSSGRALAKNIQYF.

The rearrangement links TRBV20-1 to TRBJ2-1; 11 nucleotides align to TRBD2. CDR1 and CDR2 (germline): DFQATT, SNEGSKA (reference sequence). The length of the CDR3 is 14 residues. V trimming: 5 bases; J trimming: 9 bases; junction bases outside the gene matches: 9. The DNA for the CDR3 is TGCAGTGCTGATACTAGCGGGAGTACTTTTGAGCAGTTCTTC. This encodes CSADTSGSTFEQFF.

This clonotype has just a few counts. This chain uses TRBV3-1 with TRBJ1-5; D unclear. This CDR3 has 13 amino acids. The germline V gene has CDR1 LGHDT and CDR2 YNNKEL (reference sequence). Trimming pared 0 bases from V and 6 bases from J, leaving 6 bases between. The CDR3 loop is CASSQDTGQPQHF. DNA for the CDR3: TGTGCCAGCAGCCAAGATACGGGTCAGCCCCAGCATTTT.

The V gene is TRBV12-3 or TRBV12-4, the J gene TRBJ2-4; TRBD1 matches at 9 bases. V trimming: 5 bases; J trimming: 8 bases; junction bases outside the gene matches: 13. The CDR3 loop spans 16 amino acids. The CDR3 sequence is CASSPLGGTGSDIQYF. The CDR3 bases are TGTGCCAGCAGTCCTCTAGGAGGGACAGGGTCGGACATTCAGTACTTC.

The V call is TRBV25-1, the J call TRBJ1-2, with 8 bases aligning to TRBD1. Looked up from germline, CDR1 is MGHDK and CDR2 is SYGVNS. V shed 1 base, J shed 8 bases, and the junction held 6 bases outside the gene matches. The CDR3 spans 14 residues. CDR3 protein: CASSEFATGDGYTF. DNA for the CDR3: TGTGCCAGCAGTGAATTCGCGACAGGGGACGGCTACACCTTC.

The genes are TRBV7-2 and TRBJ2-7; D assignment may be TRBD1 or TRBD2 (5 bases each). Trimming pared 5 bases from V and 3 bases from J, leaving 14 bases between. The CDR3 extends over 14 amino acids. Germline-derived CDR1 and CDR2 are SGHTA and FQGNSA. CDR3: CASSPLGGGYEQYF. CDR3 in DNA: TGTGCCAGCAGCCCTCTCGGTGGGGGCTACGAGCAGTACTTC.

The gene calls are TRBV3-1 and TRBJ2-3; D gene uncertain. Trimming shortened V by 0 bases and J by 1 base, and 8 bases separated the two germline ends. The germline CDR1 and CDR2 sequences are LGHDT and YNNKEL (reference sequence). There are 15 residues in the CDR3. The DNA of the CDR3 is TGTGCCAGCAGCCAAGAGTCGGGTCGCACAGATACGCAGTATTTT. It translates to CASSQESGRTDTQYF.

The gene calls are TRBV7-9 and TRBJ2-5; 15 positions agree with TRBD2. Trimming removed 3 bases from V and 2 bases from J; junction bases left unmatched: 4. Germline-derived CDR1 and CDR2 are SEHNR and FQNEAQ (reference sequence). The CDR3 consists of 17 residues. CDR3 protein: CASSFPGLAGGQETQYF. The CDR3 DNA reads TGTGCCAGCAGCTTCCCCGGACTAGCGGGAGGGCAAGAGACCCAGTACTTC.

In this sample, this clonotype turned up a few times. This chain connects TRBV14 to TRBJ2-3, with a possible D match to TRBD2 (5 bases). V gave up 0 bases and J gave up 0 bases, with 7 bases separating them. CDR1 is SGHDN, CDR2 FVKESK, per germline. This CDR3 is 15 amino acids long. The DNA of the CDR3 is TGTGCCAGCAGCCAAGATGCGGGTAGCACAGATACGCAGTATTTT. Protein: CASSQDAGSTDTQYF.